This TCR beta chain derives from a study of blood T cell repertoires in COVID-19. V lost 10 bases and J lost 4; bases outside the gene matches: 3. Germline V gene data show CDR1 as ENHRY and CDR2 as SYGVKD. This CDR3 comprises 15 residues. Only in-frame clones appear in the TCRdb table, and some are missing; sequencing was by immunoSEQ multiplex PCR. The table lists about 140,000 clones, about 87% of them singletons. Sequenced: peripheral blood. V gene TRBV10-3 combines with J gene TRBJ2-2, with TRBD2 matching over 16 bases. This TCR derives from a woman between 50 and 59 years old with acute or convalescent COVID-19. CDR3 nucleotide sequence: TGTGCCACTGGGACTAGCGGGGGGGGCACCGGGGAGCTGTTTTTT. Its translation is CATGTSGGGTGELFF.